Following are 21 T cell receptor beta chains from one sample sequenced in a study of OX40 agonist ivuxolimab in advanced cancers. The table came from immunoSEQ multiplex PCR; TCRdb's copy has only in-frame clones and leaves some out. The sample includes about 100,000 clones, roughly 89% of them seen just once. Specimen: CD4+ or CD8+ T cells sorted from blood, collected in a trial of the OX40 agonist ivuxolimab. These receptors were obtained from an adult with an advanced solid tumor such as melanoma, head and neck, liver or kidney cancer.

The chain uses TRBV6-1 and TRBJ2-2, with 10 bases matching TRBD1. Per germline, CDR1 MNHNS and CDR2 SASEGT. Losses at the gene ends were 7 bases for V and 4 bases for J; bases not matched to a gene: 6. CDR3 length: 15 amino acids. The CDR3 bases are TGTGCCAGCATTTGGGACAGGGGAAGCACCGGGGAGCTGTTTTTT. Protein: CASIWDRGSTGELFF.

The chain couples TRBV19 to TRBJ2-2; TRBD2 matches 12 bases. The CDR3 loop spans 15 amino acids. J lost 5 bases, V lost 6 bases, and 4 bases had no gene match. Germline V gene data show CDR1 as LNHDA and CDR2 as SQIVND (reference sequence). The CDR3 region is CASRTSGSRTGELFF. The CDR3, as DNA: TGTGCCAGTAGGACTAGCGGGAGCCGGACCGGGGAGCTGTTTTTT.

This clone occurred a few times. V and J are TRBV19 and TRBJ2-6; D remains unclear. V lost 2 bases, J lost 0 bases, and 11 bases lay in between. The germline V gene encodes CDR1 LNHDA and CDR2 SQIVND (reference sequence). This CDR3 is built from 17 residues. CDR3 coding DNA: TGTGCCAGTAGTATAACAGCCTTGTTCTCTGGGGCCAACGTCCTGACTTTC. Encoded protein: CASSITALFSGANVLTF.

This rearrangement joins TRBV15 to TRBJ1-3, with TRBD1 as a possible D gene (5 bases). CDR3 length equals 16 residues. The V gene's germline CDR1 is LNHNV and CDR2 YYDKDF (reference sequence). The V and J ends lost 0 bases and 4 bases respectively, with 13 bases between them. CDR3 DNA: TGTGCCACCAGCAGAGATAGAGGGACGCAAGGAAACACCATATATTTT. This translates into CATSRDRGTQGNTIYF.

The chain has TRBV11-3 and TRBJ1-4; possibly TRBD1 for D (5 bases). The CDR3 has 13 residues. CDR1 is SGHNT, CDR2 YENEEA, per germline. The V end lost 3 bases, the J end lost 4 bases, and 6 bases lay between the germline ends. CDR3: CASSFRDNEKLFF. For the CDR3, the DNA is TGTGCCAGCAGCTTCAGGGATAATGAAAAACTGTTTTTT. Full variable domain (missing parts from reference TRBV11-3 and TRBJ1-4): EAGVVQSPRYKIIEKKQPVAFWCNPISGHNTLYWYLQNLGQGPELLIRYENEEAVDDSQLPKDRFSAERLKGVDSTLKIQPAELGDSAVYLCASSFRDNEKLFFGSGTQLSVL.

The chain joins TRBV11-2 to TRBJ2-5; D not resolved. CDR3 length: 12 amino acids. V was pared by 6 bases and J by 5 bases, with 10 bases between. Germline CDR1 reads SGHAT; CDR2 reads FQNNGV. The CDR3 nucleotides are TGTGCCAGCAGTCCAGTCCCGGAGACCCAGTACTTC. Translated, it gives CASSPVPETQYF.

V and J are TRBV7-6 and TRBJ2-3; TRBD2 matches at 7 bases. The CDR3 covers 14 residues. J gave up 5 bases and V 2 bases, and 4 bases lay outside the gene matches. Germline values: CDR1 SGHVS, CDR2 FNYEAQ. The CDR3 spells CASSLLGGVDTQYF. The DNA of the CDR3 is TGTGCCAGCAGCTTATTGGGAGGGGTAGATACGCAGTATTTT.

The V call is TRBV27, the J call TRBJ2-7; TRBD1 agrees at 7 bases. V gave up 5 bases and J gave up 2 bases; unmatched junction bases: 9. The CDR3 loop spans 15 amino acids. CDR1 MNHEY and CDR2 SMNVEV come from the germline V gene (reference sequence). CDR3 DNA sequence: TGTGCCAGCAGTAATACCCTGGGACAGCCCTACGAGCAGTACTTC. It codes for CASSNTLGQPYEQYF.

The chain is built from TRBV6-1 and TRBJ2-7; TRBD2 aligns across 8 bases. Germline-derived CDR1 and CDR2 are MNHNS and SASEGT. After removal of 8 bases from V and 7 bases from J, the junction contained 7 bases not matched to a gene. The CDR3 extends over 12 amino acids. The CDR3 is CASHGGGGEQYF. Here the CDR3 DNA reads TGTGCCAGCCACGGGGGCGGGGGGGAGCAGTACTTC.

This clone was picked up one time. The chain employs TRBV7-2 and TRBJ2-7; a weak D match, TRBD2 (6 bases). The length of the CDR3 is 14 residues. The V gene lost 6 bases and the J gene lost 7 bases, with 19 bases spanning the gap. Germline V gene lookup returns CDR1 SGHTA and CDR2 FQGNSA. The CDR3 spells CASSSTGGTGEQYF. As DNA, the CDR3 is TGTGCCAGCAGTTCTACCGGGGGTACGGGGGAGCAGTACTTC.

The V gene is TRBV5-4, the J gene TRBJ2-7; 11 bases fit TRBD2. CDR3 length: 20 amino acids. Germline CDR1 and CDR2: SGHNT and YYREEE (reference sequence). V was pared by 5 bases and J by 2 bases, with 21 bases of the junction left unmatched. The CDR3 region is CASRSALLAGVARYAYEQYF. The CDR3 DNA sequence: TGTGCCAGCAGATCCGCCCTACTAGCGGGAGTGGCCCGGTATGCCTACGAGCAGTACTTC.

The V gene is TRBV6-5, the J gene TRBJ2-6; D is perhaps TRBD2 (5 bases). The V gene lost 5 bases and the J gene lost 4 bases, with 12 bases spanning the gap. Per germline, CDR1 MNHEY and CDR2 SVGAGI. The CDR3 spans 15 residues. The CDR3 loop is CASSRAREGANVLTF. CDR3 DNA sequence: TGTGCCAGCAGTAGAGCGAGGGAGGGGGCCAACGTCCTGACTTTC.

This clone was observed a single time. The chain combines TRBV7-2 with TRBJ1-3, with D maybe TRBD1 (5 bases). The CDR3 has 13 amino acids. Germline V CDR1 and CDR2: SGHTA, FQGNSA. The V end was cut by 0 bases, the J end by 6 bases, with 6 bases between. The chain's CDR3 is CASSLAGVNTIYF. The CDR3 nucleotides read TGTGCCAGCAGCTTAGCAGGGGTAAACACCATATATTTT.

The CDR3 sequence is CASSPPSGNSYNEQFF. The DNA of the CDR3 is TGTGCCAGCAGCCCCCCTAGCGGGAACTCCTACAATGAGCAGTTCTTC. This sequence joins TRBV7-8 and TRBJ2-1; 9 nucleotides agree with TRBD2. The CDR3 runs 16 residues. Germline trimming cut 5 bases from V and 0 bases from J; bases unmatched to any gene: 5. From germline, CDR1 is SGHVS and CDR2 FQNEAQ.

The chain joins TRBV2 to TRBJ1-1; 7 nucleotides agree with TRBD1. The CDR3 consists of 15 residues. Germline V gene lookup returns CDR1 SNHLY and CDR2 FYNNEI. V gave up 6 bases and J gave up 4 bases; unmatched junction bases: 11. CDR3 nucleotides: TGTGCCAGCAGGGGAGACAGGCAGGGGGGCACTGAAGCTTTCTTT. It specifies CASRGDRQGGTEAFF.

The CDR3 loop reads CASSFRTNTGELFF. As DNA, the CDR3 is TGTGCCAGCAGCTTCCGAACGAACACCGGGGAGCTGTTTTTT. This chain connects TRBV7-3 to TRBJ2-2; no clear D. Per the germline V gene, CDR1 is SGHTA and CDR2 is FQGTGA. The V end was cut by 3 bases, the J end by 0 bases, with 5 bases between. This CDR3 is built from 14 residues.

V gene TRBV6-5 combines with J gene TRBJ2-7; TRBD1 might be the D (6 bases). Trimming left V 10 bases short and J 4 bases short, with 17 bases between. In germline, CDR1 is MNHEY, CDR2 SVGAGI. CDR3 length equals 13 residues. DNA of the CDR3: TGTGCCACCAGGAGGACAGTCGATTACGAGCAGTACTTC. Translating gives CATRRTVDYEQYF.

The chain carries TRBV5-1 and TRBJ2-7; TRBD1 might be the D (6 bases). The V and J ends lost 0 bases and 0 bases respectively, with 16 bases between them. This CDR3 comprises 17 residues. The germline V gene encodes CDR1 SGHRS and CDR2 YFSETQ. The CDR3 here is CASSLEGHPRSSYEQYF. CDR3 nucleotide sequence: TGCGCCAGCAGCTTGGAGGGACACCCACGAAGCTCCTACGAGCAGTACTTC.

The rearrangement joins TRBV2 to TRBJ2-7, with 7 bases matching TRBD1. Trimming took 6 bases from V and 3 from J; bases not matched to a gene: 11. CDR3 size: 15 residues. CDR1 and CDR2 (germline): SNHLY, FYNNEI. The CDR3 sequence is CASREPGQTYYEQYF. The CDR3 DNA follows: TGTGCCAGCAGAGAGCCGGGACAGACTTACTACGAGCAGTACTTC. Complete variable domain (other parts from reference TRBV2 and TRBJ2-7): EPEVTQTPSHQVTQMGQEVILRCVPISNHLYFYWYRQILGQKVEFLVSFYNNEISEKSEIFDDQFSVERPDGSNFTLKIRSTKLEDSAMYFCASREPGQTYYEQYFGPGTRLTVT.

V is TRBV19 and J is TRBJ1-5, with TRBD1 matching over 8 bases. Germline trimming cut 7 bases from V and 2 bases from J; bases unmatched to any gene: 7. This CDR3 spans 15 amino acids. Per germline, CDR1 LNHDA and CDR2 SQIVND (reference sequence). This CDR3 reads CASTPDRAGNQPQHF. Written as DNA, the CDR3 is TGTGCCAGTACCCCGGACAGGGCGGGCAATCAGCCCCAGCATTTT.

V gene TRBV5-4 combines with J gene TRBJ1-4; D unresolved. The germline gives CDR1 SGHNT, CDR2 YYREEE (reference sequence). The CDR3 covers 15 residues. V was cut by 0 bases and J by 8 bases, with 14 bases left in between. This chain's CDR3 is CASSLGALRLEKLFF. The CDR3 DNA follows: TGTGCCAGCAGCTTGGGGGCCCTCCGTTTGGAAAAACTGTTTTTT. The full variable domain, completed using reference TRBV5-4 and TRBJ1-4, is ETGVTQSPTHLIKTRGQQVTLRCSSQSGHNTVSWYQQALGQGPQFIFQYYREEENGRGNFPPRFSGLQFPNYSSELNVNALELDDSALYLCASSLGALRLEKLFFGSGTQLSVL.